The entry below gives a single T cell receptor (beta chain) sequence along with its context. The study sampled nominally healthy donors, though unrecorded immune exposures were likely. The CDR3 length is 16 residues. Trimming removed 6 bases from V and 1 base from J, with 17 bases in between. Germline assignment: CDR1 MNHEY and CDR2 SMNVEV (reference sequence). With 60 Vbeta and 13 Jbeta primers, the PCR was carried out. Clones were read by immunoSEQ multiplex PCR, and TCRdb kept only the in-frame ones, dropping some. The sample shows roughly 100,000 clones, about 12% of them seen only once. These data are taken from a study of cytomegalovirus exposure and HLA in healthy donors.

The sample was PBMCs. The receptor was isolated from a man between 40 and 49 years old in good health and CMV-seropositive. The chain carries TRBV27 and TRBJ2-3; TRBD2 might be the D (6 bases). CDR3 region: CASSLRPGLGTDTQYF. The CDR3 DNA sequence: TGTGCCAGCAGCCTCCGACCGGGACTGGGCACAGATACGCAGTATTTT.